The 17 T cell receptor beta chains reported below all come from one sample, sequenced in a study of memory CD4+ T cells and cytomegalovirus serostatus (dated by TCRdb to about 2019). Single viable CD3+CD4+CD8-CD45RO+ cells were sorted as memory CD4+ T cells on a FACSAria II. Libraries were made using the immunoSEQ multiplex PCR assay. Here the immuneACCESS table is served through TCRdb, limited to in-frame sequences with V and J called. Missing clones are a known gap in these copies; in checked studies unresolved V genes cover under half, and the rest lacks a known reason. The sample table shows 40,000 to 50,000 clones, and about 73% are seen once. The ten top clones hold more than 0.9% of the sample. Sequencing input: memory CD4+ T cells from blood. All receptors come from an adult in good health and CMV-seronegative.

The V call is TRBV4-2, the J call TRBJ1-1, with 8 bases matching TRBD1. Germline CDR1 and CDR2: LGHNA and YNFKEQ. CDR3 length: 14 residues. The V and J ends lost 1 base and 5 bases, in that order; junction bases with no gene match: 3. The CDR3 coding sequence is TGTGCCAGCAGCCAAGGGACAGGGAGAACTGAAGCTTTCTTT. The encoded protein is CASSQGTGRTEAFF.

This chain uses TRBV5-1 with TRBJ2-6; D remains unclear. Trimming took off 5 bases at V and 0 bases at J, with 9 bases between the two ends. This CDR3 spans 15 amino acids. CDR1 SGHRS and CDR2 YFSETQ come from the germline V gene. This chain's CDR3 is CASRQQSSGANVLTF. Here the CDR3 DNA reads TGCGCCAGCAGACAACAGAGCTCTGGGGCCAACGTCCTGACTTTC.

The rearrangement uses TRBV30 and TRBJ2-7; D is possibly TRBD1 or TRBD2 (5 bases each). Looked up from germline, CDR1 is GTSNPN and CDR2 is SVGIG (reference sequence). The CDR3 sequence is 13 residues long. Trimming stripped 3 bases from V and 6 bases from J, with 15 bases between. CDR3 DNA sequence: TGTGCCTGGAGGGACGCCAGGGCGGGCGAGCAGTACTTC. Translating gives CAWRDARAGEQYF.

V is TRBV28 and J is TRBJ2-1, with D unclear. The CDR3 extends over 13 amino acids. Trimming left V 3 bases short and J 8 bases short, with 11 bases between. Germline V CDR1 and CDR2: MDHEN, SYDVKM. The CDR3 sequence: CASSFGEPDEQFF. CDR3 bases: TGTGCCAGCAGTTTCGGCGAGCCCGATGAGCAGTTCTTC.

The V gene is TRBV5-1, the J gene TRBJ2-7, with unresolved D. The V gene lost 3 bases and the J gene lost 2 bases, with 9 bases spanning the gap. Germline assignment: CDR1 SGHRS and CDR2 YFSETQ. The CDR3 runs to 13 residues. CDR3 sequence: CASSSTRTYEQYF. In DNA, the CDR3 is TGCGCCAGCAGCTCAACGAGGACCTACGAGCAGTACTTC.

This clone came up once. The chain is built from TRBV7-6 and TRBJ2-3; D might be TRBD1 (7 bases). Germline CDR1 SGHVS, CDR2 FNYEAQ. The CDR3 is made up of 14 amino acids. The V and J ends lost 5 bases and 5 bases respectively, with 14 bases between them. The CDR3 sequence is CASSQGVAEDTQYF. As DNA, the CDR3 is TGTGCCAGCAGCCAGGGGGTAGCGGAAGATACGCAGTATTTT. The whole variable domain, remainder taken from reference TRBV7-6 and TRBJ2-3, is GAGVSQSPRYKVTKRGQDVALRCDPISGHVSLYWYRQALGQGPEFLTYFNYEAQQDKSGLPNDRFSAERPEGSISTLTIQRTEQRDSAMYRCASSQGVAEDTQYFGPGTRLTVL.

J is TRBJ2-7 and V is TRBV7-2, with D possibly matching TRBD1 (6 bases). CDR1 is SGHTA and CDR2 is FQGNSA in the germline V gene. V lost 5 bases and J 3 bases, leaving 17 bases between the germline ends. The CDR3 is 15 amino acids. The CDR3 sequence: CASSPNGGGGYEQYF. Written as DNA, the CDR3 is TGTGCCAGCAGCCCGAATGGGGGCGGAGGCTACGAGCAGTACTTC.

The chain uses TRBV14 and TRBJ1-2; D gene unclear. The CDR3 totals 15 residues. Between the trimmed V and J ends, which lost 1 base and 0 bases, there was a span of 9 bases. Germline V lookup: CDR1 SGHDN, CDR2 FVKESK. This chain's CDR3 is CASSQVSGTNYGYTF. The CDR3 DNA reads TGTGCCAGCAGCCAAGTTTCCGGGACTAACTATGGCTACACCTTC. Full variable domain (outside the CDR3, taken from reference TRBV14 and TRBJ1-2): EAGVTQFPSHSVIEKGQTVTLRCDPISGHDNLYWYRRVMGKEIKFLLHFVKESKQDESGMPNNRFLAERTGGTYSTLKVQPAELEDSGVYFCASSQVSGTNYGYTFGSGTRLTVV.

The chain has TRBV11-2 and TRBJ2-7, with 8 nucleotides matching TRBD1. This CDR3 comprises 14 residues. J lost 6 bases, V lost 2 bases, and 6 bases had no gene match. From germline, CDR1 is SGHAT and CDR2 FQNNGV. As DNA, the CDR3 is TGTGCCAGCAGCTTAAGACAGGGGTTAGGCGAGCAGTACTTC. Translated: CASSLRQGLGEQYF.

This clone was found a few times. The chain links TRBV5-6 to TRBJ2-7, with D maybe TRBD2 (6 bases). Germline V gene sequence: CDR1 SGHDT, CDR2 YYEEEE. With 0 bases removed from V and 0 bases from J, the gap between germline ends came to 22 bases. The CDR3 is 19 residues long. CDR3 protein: CASSLGILKPGLISYEQYF. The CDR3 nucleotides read TGTGCCAGCAGCTTGGGGATACTTAAGCCGGGACTTATCTCCTACGAGCAGTACTTC.

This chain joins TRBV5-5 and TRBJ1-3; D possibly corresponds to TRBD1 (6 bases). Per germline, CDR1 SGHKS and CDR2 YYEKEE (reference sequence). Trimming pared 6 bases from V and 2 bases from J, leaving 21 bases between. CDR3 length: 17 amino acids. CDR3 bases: TGTGCCAGCATCTATGGCCAGGGGAGCGGAACTGGAAACACCATATATTTT. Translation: CASIYGQGSGTGNTIYF. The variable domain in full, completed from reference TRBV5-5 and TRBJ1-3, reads DAGVTQSPTHLIKTRGQQVTLRCSPISGHKSVSWYQQVLGQGPQFIFQYYEKEERGRGNFPDRFSARQFPNYSSELNVNALLLGDSALYLCASIYGQGSGTGNTIYFGEGSWLTVV.

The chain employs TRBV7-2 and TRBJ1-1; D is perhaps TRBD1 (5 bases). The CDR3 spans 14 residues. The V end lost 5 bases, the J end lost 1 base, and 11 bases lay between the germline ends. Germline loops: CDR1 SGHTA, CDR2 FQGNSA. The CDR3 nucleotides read TGTGCCAGCAGCCCCCGACAGAGGAACACTGAAGCTTTCTTT. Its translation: CASSPRQRNTEAFF.

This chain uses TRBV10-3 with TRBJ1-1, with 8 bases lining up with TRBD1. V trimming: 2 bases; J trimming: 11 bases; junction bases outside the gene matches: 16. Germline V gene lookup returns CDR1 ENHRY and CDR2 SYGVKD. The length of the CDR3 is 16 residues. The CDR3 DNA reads TGTGCCATCAGTGAGGGCGGCCACAGGGGGGGCCTGAACGCTTTCTTT. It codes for CAISEGGHRGGLNAFF.

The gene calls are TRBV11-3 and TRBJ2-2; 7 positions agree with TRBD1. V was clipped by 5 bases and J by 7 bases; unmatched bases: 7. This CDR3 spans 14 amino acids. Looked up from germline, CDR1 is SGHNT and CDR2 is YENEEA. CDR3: CASSPTGIGGELFF. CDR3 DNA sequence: TGTGCCAGCAGCCCGACAGGGATAGGCGGGGAGCTGTTTTTT.

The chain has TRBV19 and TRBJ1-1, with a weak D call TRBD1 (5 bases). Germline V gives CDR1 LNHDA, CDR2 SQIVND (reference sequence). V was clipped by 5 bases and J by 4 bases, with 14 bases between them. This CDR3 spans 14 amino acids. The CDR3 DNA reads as TGTGCCAGTAGTCCACGGAGGGGTAGCACTGAAGCTTTCTTT. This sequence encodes CASSPRRGSTEAFF. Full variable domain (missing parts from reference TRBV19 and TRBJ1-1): DGGITQSPKYLFRKEGQNVTLSCEQNLNHDAMYWYRQDPGQGLRLIYYSQIVNDFQKGDIAEGYSVSREKKESFPLTVTSAQKNPTAFYLCASSPRRGSTEAFFGQGTRLTVV.

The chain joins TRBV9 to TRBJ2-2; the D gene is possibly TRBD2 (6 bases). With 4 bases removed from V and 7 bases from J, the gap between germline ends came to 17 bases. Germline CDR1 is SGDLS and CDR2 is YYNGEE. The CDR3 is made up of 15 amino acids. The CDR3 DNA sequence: TGTGCCAGCAGCCCAAGTCTAGCGAAGGGCGGGGAGCTGTTTTTT. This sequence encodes CASSPSLAKGGELFF.

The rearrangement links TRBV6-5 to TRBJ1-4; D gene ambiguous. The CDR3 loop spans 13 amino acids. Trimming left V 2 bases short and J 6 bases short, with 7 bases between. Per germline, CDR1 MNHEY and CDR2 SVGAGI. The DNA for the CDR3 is TGTGCCAGCAGTTACCTGACCGATGAAAAACTGTTTTTT. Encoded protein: CASSYLTDEKLFF.